Listed here are 2 T cell receptor beta chains from one sample, sequenced in a study of blood T cell repertoires in COVID-19. Assay: immunoSEQ multiplex PCR; the TCRdb copy retains only in-frame clones and omits some. The repertoire holds about 140,000 clones, with around 81% as singletons. The specimen sequenced was peripheral blood. The origin of the receptors is a human donor in a cohort sampled during active COVID-19.

The chain has TRBV14 and TRBJ2-5; 9 bases agree with TRBD2. Looked up from germline, CDR1 is SGHDN and CDR2 is FVKESK. The CDR3 runs to 17 residues. V lost 0 bases, J lost 5 bases, and 10 bases stayed unmatched. The CDR3 nucleotides read TGTGCCAGCAGCCAAGATCGGGCGGGGGGGCGCATGGAGACCCAGTACTTC. Translated, it gives CASSQDRAGGRMETQYF.

Note on this clone: Other DNA sequences in this specimen translate into the identical CDR3. This rearrangement joins TRBV3-1 (or the pseudogene TRBV3-2) to TRBJ2-5; weak D call: TRBD2 (6 bases). The ends were cut back, 0 bases at V and 5 bases at J, with 13 bases in the middle. The CDR3 extends over 15 amino acids. From germline, CDR1 is LGHDT and CDR2 YNNKEL (reference sequence). The CDR3 DNA sequence: TGTGCCAGCAGCCAAGATGCGGGACCCCGGGAGACCCAGTACTTC. Its translation: CASSQDAGPRETQYF.